This passage covers 8 T cell receptor beta chains from one sample sequenced in a study of blood T cell repertoires in COVID-19. Libraries were prepared by immunoSEQ multiplex PCR; TCRdb keeps only in-frame clonotypes and omits some of them. The sample yields 100,000 or so clones, 80% to 90% seen once. The sample consisted of peripheral blood. The receptor source for this set is a woman at least 80 years old with acute or convalescent COVID-19.

This chain uses TRBV15 with TRBJ1-3; tentatively, D is TRBD1 (6 bases). CDR1 is LNHNV and CDR2 is YYDKDF in the germline V gene (reference sequence). Deletions cut 5 bases from V and 2 bases from J, with 13 bases between. This CDR3 spans 15 amino acids. The CDR3 reads CATSPRGGTGNTIYF. In DNA form, the CDR3 reads TGTGCCACCAGCCCGAGAGGGGGTACTGGAAACACCATATATTTT.

The gene calls are TRBV12-3 or TRBV12-4 and TRBJ1-1; D gene ambiguous. V was cut by 6 bases and J by 4 bases, with 9 bases left in between. The CDR3 contains 12 residues. The CDR3 here is CASRPGTTEAFF. The CDR3 region has the DNA TGTGCCAGCAGGCCAGGAACCACTGAAGCTTTCTTT.

This chain links TRBV12-3 or TRBV12-4 with TRBJ2-1; 8 nucleotides match TRBD1. The CDR3 length is 12 residues. J gave up 8 bases and V 5 bases, and 2 bases lay outside the gene matches. The CDR3, as DNA: TGTGCCAGCAGTCCGACAGGGGATGAGCAGTTCTTC. It encodes CASSPTGDEQFF.

This chain connects TRBV5-4 to TRBJ2-5; 7 positions match TRBD1. This CDR3 is 14 amino acids long. V lost 4 bases, J lost 1 base, and 4 bases stayed unmatched. The germline V gene has CDR1 SGHNT and CDR2 YYREEE (reference sequence). The CDR3: CASSLRDSQETQYF. As DNA, the CDR3 is TGTGCCAGCAGCCTCCGGGACAGCCAAGAGACCCAGTACTTC.

The chain is built from TRBV5-1 and TRBJ1-5; D is undetermined. Between the trimmed V and J ends, which lost 7 bases and 7 bases, there was a span of 12 bases. Germline CDR1 reads SGHRS; CDR2 reads YFSETQ. The CDR3 length is 12 residues. CDR3 sequence reads: CASRELRQPQHF. In DNA, the CDR3 is TGCGCCAGCCGAGAGCTACGGCAGCCCCAGCATTTT.

The chain uses TRBV28 and TRBJ2-3, with D possibly being TRBD2 (5 bases). CDR1 MDHEN and CDR2 SYDVKM come from the germline V gene. This CDR3 has 17 residues. Trimming took off 4 bases at V and 2 bases at J, with 19 bases between the two ends. Here the CDR3 reads CASSSPLKSGYTDTQYF. CDR3 DNA sequence: TGTGCCAGCAGTTCCCCCCTGAAGAGCGGATACACAGATACGCAGTATTTT.

CDR3 protein: CASSLGRGSTDTQYF. The CDR3 nucleotides are TGTGCCAGCAGTTTGGGACGGGGGAGCACAGATACGCAGTATTTT. The chain joins TRBV27 to TRBJ2-3, with a possible D match to TRBD2 (6 bases). The CDR3 has 15 residues. Trimming removed 3 bases at V and 0 bases at J, with 10 bases between. Germline CDR1 reads MNHEY; CDR2 reads SMNVEV (reference sequence).

V and J are TRBV6-2 or TRBV6-3 and TRBJ1-6; possible D gene TRBD1, 6 bases. The V gene lost 6 bases and the J gene lost 1 base, with 16 bases spanning the gap. Germline V lookup: CDR1 MNHEY, CDR2 SVGEGT. The CDR3 covers 17 residues. CDR3: CASSWPKDRSYNSPLHF. The CDR3 DNA sequence: TGTGCCAGCAGCTGGCCTAAGGACAGATCCTATAATTCACCCCTCCACTTT.